Presented here are 10 T cell receptor beta chains from one specimen sequenced in a study of CD8+CD57+ T cells in acquired aplastic anemia. CDR3 and TCR beta VDJ profiling relied on a genomic DNA template. Each CDR3 protein gets one entry after TCRdb re-called the reads with MiXCR. The sample has a few hundred thousand distinct CDR3 sequences; approximately 56% are singletons. The sample was sorted CD4+, CD8+, or CD8+CD57+ T cells (not recorded which) from PBMCs. These receptor sequences come from a human donor with severe aplastic anemia or a healthy control (not recorded which).

The chain recombines TRBV2 with TRBJ1-6, with D possibly matching TRBD1 (6 bases). The CDR3 is 13 residues long. The germline V and J ends were trimmed by 8 bases and 8 bases, with 13 bases remaining between them. Germline CDR1 reads SNHLY; CDR2 reads FYNNEI. The CDR3 region has the DNA TGTGCCAGCCGGTGGGGGCCGGATTCACCCCTCCACTTT. This translates into CASRWGPDSPLHF.

The chain couples TRBV12-3 or TRBV12-4 to TRBJ1-5; no clear D. This CDR3 has 12 residues. V dropped 5 bases and J dropped 4 bases, with 6 bases sitting between them. The DNA of the CDR3 is TGTGCCAGCAGTGATATGAATCAGCCCCAGCATTTT. It translates to CASSDMNQPQHF.

In regard to this clonotype: One junction end disagrees with the germline gene, perhaps due to a read error. The chain has TRBV20-1 and TRBJ2-7; D gene unclear. In germline, CDR1 is DFQATT, CDR2 SNEGSKA (reference sequence). The CDR3 loop spans 12 amino acids. As DNA, the CDR3 is TGCGGTGCGGCCGGGCAGGACTACGAGCAGTACTTC. Protein product: CGAAGQDYEQYF.

Only a few counts were recorded for this clonotype. This chain connects TRBV12-3 or TRBV12-4 to TRBJ2-1, with TRBD1 matching over 8 bases. This CDR3 region has 15 residues. Trimming took 3 bases from V and 4 from J; bases not matched to a gene: 5. Written as DNA, the CDR3 is TGTGCCAGCAGTTTTGGGACAGGCCCGTACAATGAGCAGTTCTTC. Translated, it gives CASSFGTGPYNEQFF.

The CDR3 is CASSRHRDSPYEQYF. In nucleotides, the CDR3 is TGTGCCAGCAGCCGCCACCGGGACAGTCCGTACGAGCAGTACTTC. The chain is built from TRBV7-2 and TRBJ2-7, with TRBD1 identical over 7 bases. Germline trimming cut 5 bases from V and 4 bases from J; bases unmatched to any gene: 11. CDR1 is SGHTA and CDR2 is FQGNSA in the germline V gene. The CDR3 runs to 15 residues.

In nucleotides, the CDR3 is TGTGCCAGCAGCTCTAGCGGGGGGGCCCGAACCGGGGAGCTGTTTTTT. Translated: CASSSSGGARTGELFF. This chain joins TRBV7-8 and TRBJ2-2; the match to TRBD2 covers 12 bases. The germline CDR1 and CDR2 sequences are SGHVS and FQNEAQ. This CDR3 spans 16 amino acids. V shed 4 bases and J 5 bases; nucleotides not matched to a gene: 5.

In this sample, this clonotype turned up many times. The chain links TRBV6-4 to TRBJ2-2; 7 bases line up with TRBD1. The CDR3 runs to 14 residues. Looked up from germline, CDR1 is MRHNA and CDR2 is SNTAGT. With 8 bases clipped from V and 2 bases from J, the junction kept 5 bases outside the gene matches. CDR3 sequence: CASQTGVNTGELFF. The CDR3 coding sequence is TGTGCCAGCCAAACAGGGGTCAACACCGGGGAGCTGTTTTTT.

The chain combines TRBV19 with TRBJ2-1, with 10 bases aligning to TRBD2. Unmatched junction bases numbered 4, after V lost 3 bases and J lost 2 bases. The germline gives CDR1 LNHDA, CDR2 SQIVND (reference sequence). CDR3 size: 16 residues. In DNA, the CDR3 is TGTGCCAGTAGTATCGGACTAGCGGTGCCCTACAATGAGCAGTTCTTC. Amino acid sequence: CASSIGLAVPYNEQFF.

The chain is built from TRBV2 and TRBJ1-2, with 10 bases fitting TRBD1. This CDR3 has 15 residues. J was trimmed by 8 bases and V by 6 bases; bases with no gene match: 12. Germline V lookup: CDR1 SNHLY, CDR2 FYNNEI. The CDR3 sequence is CASRKIRTGGAGYTF. CDR3 DNA sequence: TGTGCCAGCAGAAAAATCCGGACAGGGGGGGCCGGCTACACCTTC.

This clonotype was observed many times. The chain combines TRBV6-5 with TRBJ2-7; D possibly corresponds to TRBD2 (5 bases). Trimming shortened V by 7 bases and J by 6 bases, and 10 bases separated the two germline ends. In germline, CDR1 is MNHEY, CDR2 SVGAGI. This CDR3 is built from 11 residues. This CDR3 reads CASKRGPEQYF. CDR3 sequence (DNA): TGTGCCAGCAAGAGAGGGCCCGAGCAGTACTTC.